Below, one T cell receptor (beta chain) is given with its context. Its target is not known. The source of the sample is a study of siplizumab effects on memory and regulatory T cells. This table comes from immunoSEQ multiplex PCR, and its TCRdb copy is limited to in-frame clones, with some not included. The table includes some 100,000 clones, about 93% detected once. The V end lost 2 bases, the J end lost 3 bases, and 11 bases lay between the germline ends. The CDR3 runs to 14 residues. Looked up from germline, CDR1 is SGHNT and CDR2 is YYREEE (reference sequence). General study results and limits: The alloresponse seemed to draw substantially on naive T cells, which appeared more diverse than memory cells. The study found that mappable alloreactive CD4+ clones averaged about 70% Treg-derived with siplizumab and 25% to 30% in controls.

The sequence came from a human donor in good health. J is TRBJ2-5 and V is TRBV5-4, with D uncertain. Sequenced: non-Treg CD4+ T cells sorted from blood. The chain's CDR3 is CASSLKPREETQYF. The CDR3 DNA reads TGTGCCAGCAGCTTAAAGCCACGAGAAGAGACCCAGTACTTC.